This T cell receptor (beta chain) derives from a study of T-cell memory formation after mild COVID-19. Looking at the study overall: TCR clusters showed largely donor specificity.

CDR1 and CDR2 from the germline V gene are LNHNV and YYDKDF (reference sequence). Trimming left V 9 bases short and J 0 bases short, with 9 bases between. The CDR3 runs to 14 residues. 5'RACE primed from the constant segment yielded TCR alpha and TCR beta cDNA libraries bearing sample barcodes and UMIs. TCRdb re-derived calls from the 5' RACE reads in MiXCR, one entry per CDR3 protein. The sample gives 400,000 to 500,000 distinct CDR3 sequences, 20% of which show up once; 8.4% is in the top ten. On this clonotype itself: The antigen remains undetermined.

Findings and caveats of the study: Contracting clones localized mainly to CM and EM when CD4+ and mainly to EMRA when CD8+.

The genes are TRBV15 and TRBJ2-6, with no clear D. The specimen was PBMCs or a T cell subset sorted from them (not recorded which). The clonotype was recovered from an adult woman who had mild COVID-19 (a few samples of this study predate the infection). Cell type and time point are not known. In DNA form, the CDR3 reads TGTGCCACTAAGAGGAGCTCTGGGGCCAACGTCCTGACTTTC. It is translated as CATKRSSGANVLTF.